Below, 8 T cell receptor beta chains from the same sample are listed, as sequenced in a study of T cell repertoires in cytomegalovirus infection (dated by TCRdb to the late 2010s). Data came from an Illumina HiSeq 1500. TCRdb took the public reads, trimmed them with fastp at Q25, ran MiXCR for clone calling and kept in-frame beta chains. Rows with one shared CDR3 protein collapse into an entry with the most common genes and DNA. Recorded for this sample are about 920,000 distinct CDR3 sequences; 30% to 40% of them occurred a single time. Of the sample, under 15% falls within the top ten clones. This sample's treatment or condition label indicates: in vitro stimulation with specific CMV peptide epitopes to enrich CMV-specific T cells. The antigens of these receptors remain unknown. The input for sequencing was cultured CD8+ T cells from PBMCs, taken from culture after CMV antigen stimulation. These receptors all come from a human donor in good health (CMV status not recorded). Some clones in this sample may be carry-over from other donors' samples.

This chain joins TRBV5-4 and TRBJ1-4, with 7 bases lining up with TRBD1. Germline V gene sequence: CDR1 SGHNT, CDR2 YYREEE (reference sequence). This CDR3 has 14 amino acids. The J segment lost 3 bases and the V segment lost 6 bases, leaving 5 bases of the junction unmatched. The DNA of the CDR3 is TGTGCCAGCAAAAACAGGGGCTCTAATGAAAAACTGTTTTTT. Its protein is CASKNRGSNEKLFF.

In its sample, this clonotype was seen a few times. The gene calls are TRBV12-3 or TRBV12-4 and TRBJ2-3; D gene unclear. V shed 4 bases and J shed 2 bases, with 7 bases lying between them. CDR3 length: 13 residues. The CDR3 loop is CASSSSYTDTQYF. In DNA, the CDR3 is TGTGCCAGCAGTTCAAGTTACACAGATACGCAGTATTTT.

This clonotype was seen many times. The chain joins TRBV3-1 to TRBJ2-6; 8 positions match TRBD1. CDR1 LGHDT and CDR2 YNNKEL come from the germline V gene (reference sequence). This CDR3 region has 16 residues. With 1 base clipped from V and 1 base from J, the junction kept 0 bases outside the gene matches. The CDR3 here is CASSQGTGSGANVLTF. DNA of the CDR3: TGTGCCAGCAGCCAAGGGACAGGGTCTGGGGCCAACGTCCTGACTTTC.

The chain recombines TRBV12-3 or TRBV12-4 with TRBJ1-2; TRBD1 is a possible D gene (5 bases). CDR3 length: 15 amino acids. V was trimmed by 3 bases and J by 4 bases, leaving 15 bases between them. The DNA of the CDR3 is TGTGCCAGCAGTTTCGGGGCACCCAAATTCTATGGCTACACCTTC. It codes for CASSFGAPKFYGYTF.

This clonotype was detected only a few times. The chain combines TRBV6-2 or TRBV6-3 with TRBJ1-1; D is uncertain. The length of the CDR3 is 16 residues. Trimming pared 0 bases from V and 3 bases from J, leaving 14 bases between. In germline, CDR1 is MNHEY, CDR2 SVGEGT. The CDR3, as DNA: TGTGCCAGCAGTTACTCGATGGGCGGTGGATACACTGAAGCTTTCTTT. Translation gives CASSYSMGGGYTEAFF.

The genes are TRBV6-5 and TRBJ2-3, with D perhaps matching TRBD1 or TRBD2 (5 bases each). The CDR3 consists of 14 residues. The V gene lost 4 bases and the J gene lost 7 bases, with 15 bases spanning the gap. Germline CDR1 is MNHEY and CDR2 is SVGAGI. CDR3 nucleotides: TGTGCCAGCAGTTCCATCGGGACGTCTTATACGCAGTATTTT. Its translation is CASSSIGTSYTQYF.

The genes are TRBV7-6 and TRBJ2-1; D is unresolved. The CDR3 runs to 16 residues. Germline loops: CDR1 SGHVS, CDR2 FNYEAQ. Trimming cost V 2 bases and J 3 bases, with 14 bases left between them. Here the CDR3 DNA reads TGTGCCAGCAGCTTACCTGCCCCCCCTATCTACAATGAGCAGTTCTTC. Encoded protein: CASSLPAPPIYNEQFF.

This clonotype was counted between two and nine times. This chain connects TRBV7-9 to TRBJ1-2; D unresolved. Germline-derived CDR1 and CDR2 are SEHNR and FQNEAQ (reference sequence). The ends were cut back, 2 bases at V and 2 bases at J, with 12 bases in the middle. The CDR3 consists of 15 residues. In DNA form, the CDR3 reads TGTGCCAGCAGCTTATTACTAAGGGAGAACTATGGCTACACCTTC. This sequence encodes CASSLLLRENYGYTF.